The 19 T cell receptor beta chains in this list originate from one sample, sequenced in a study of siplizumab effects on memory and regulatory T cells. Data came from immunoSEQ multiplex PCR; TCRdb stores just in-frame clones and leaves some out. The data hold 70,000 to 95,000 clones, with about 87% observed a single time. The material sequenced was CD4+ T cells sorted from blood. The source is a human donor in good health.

The CDR3 DNA is TGCGCCAGCAGCCAAGACAGGGGGGACTATGGCTACACCTTC. As protein: CASSQDRGDYGYTF. The chain carries TRBV4-3 and TRBJ1-2, with 7 bases matching TRBD1. The CDR3 covers 14 residues. Germline assignment: CDR1 LGHNA and CDR2 YSLEER. After removal of 0 bases from V and 3 bases from J, the junction contained 1 base not matched to a gene.

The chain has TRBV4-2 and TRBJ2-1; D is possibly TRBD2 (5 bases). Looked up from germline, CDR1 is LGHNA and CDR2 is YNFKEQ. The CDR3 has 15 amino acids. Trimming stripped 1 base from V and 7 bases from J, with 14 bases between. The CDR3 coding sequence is TGTGCCAGCAGCCAAGTCGATATAGCGCGGAATGAGCAGTTCTTC. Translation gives CASSQVDIARNEQFF.

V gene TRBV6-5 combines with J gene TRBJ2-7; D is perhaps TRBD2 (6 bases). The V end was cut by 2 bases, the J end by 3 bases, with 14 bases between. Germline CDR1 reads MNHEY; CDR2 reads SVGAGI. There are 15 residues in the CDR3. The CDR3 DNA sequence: TGTGCCAGCAGTTACGCTAGCGCGAGGGGCTACGAGCAGTACTTC. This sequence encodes CASSYASARGYEQYF.

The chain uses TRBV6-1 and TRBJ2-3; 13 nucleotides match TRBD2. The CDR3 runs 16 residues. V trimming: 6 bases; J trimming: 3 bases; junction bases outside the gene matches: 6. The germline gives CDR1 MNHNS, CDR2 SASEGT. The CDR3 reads CASSETSGRGTDTQYF. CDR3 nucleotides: TGTGCCAGCAGCGAAACTAGCGGGAGGGGGACAGATACGCAGTATTTT.

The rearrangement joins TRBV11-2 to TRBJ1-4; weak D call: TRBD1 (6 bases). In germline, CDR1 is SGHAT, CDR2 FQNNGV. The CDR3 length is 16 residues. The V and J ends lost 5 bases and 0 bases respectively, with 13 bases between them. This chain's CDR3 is CASSLGQTATNEKLFF. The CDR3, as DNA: TGTGCCAGCAGCCTCGGACAGACTGCAACTAATGAAAAACTGTTTTTT. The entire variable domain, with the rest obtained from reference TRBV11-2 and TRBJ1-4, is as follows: EAGVAQSPRYKIIEKRQSVAFWCNPISGHATLYWYQQILGQGPKLLIQFQNNGVVDDSQLPKDRFSAERLKGVDSTLKIQPAKLEDSAVYLCASSLGQTATNEKLFFGSGTQLSVL.

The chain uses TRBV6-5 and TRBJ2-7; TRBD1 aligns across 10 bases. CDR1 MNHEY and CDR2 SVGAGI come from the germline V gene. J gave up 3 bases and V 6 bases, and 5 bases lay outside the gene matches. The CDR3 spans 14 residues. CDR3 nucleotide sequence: TGTGCCAGCAGGGACAGGACAGGGGGCTACGAGCAGTACTTC. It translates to CASRDRTGGYEQYF.

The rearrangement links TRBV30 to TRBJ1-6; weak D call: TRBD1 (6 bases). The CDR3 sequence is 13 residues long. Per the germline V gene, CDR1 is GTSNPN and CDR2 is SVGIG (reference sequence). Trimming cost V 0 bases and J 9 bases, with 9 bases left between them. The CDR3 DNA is TGTGCCTGGAGTGTACACAGGGCTTCACCCCTCCACTTT. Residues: CAWSVHRASPLHF.

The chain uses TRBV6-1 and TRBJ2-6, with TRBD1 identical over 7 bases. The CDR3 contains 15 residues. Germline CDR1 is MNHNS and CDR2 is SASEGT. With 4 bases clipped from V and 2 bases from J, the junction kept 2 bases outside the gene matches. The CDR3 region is CASSVTGAGANVLTF. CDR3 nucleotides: TGTGCCAGCAGTGTAACAGGGGCTGGGGCCAACGTCCTGACTTTC.

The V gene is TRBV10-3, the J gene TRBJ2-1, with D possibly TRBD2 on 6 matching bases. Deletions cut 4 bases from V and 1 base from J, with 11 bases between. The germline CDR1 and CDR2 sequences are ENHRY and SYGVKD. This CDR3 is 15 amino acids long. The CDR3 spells CAISVSGQSYNEQFF. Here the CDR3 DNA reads TGTGCCATCAGTGTTAGCGGCCAGTCCTACAATGAGCAGTTCTTC.

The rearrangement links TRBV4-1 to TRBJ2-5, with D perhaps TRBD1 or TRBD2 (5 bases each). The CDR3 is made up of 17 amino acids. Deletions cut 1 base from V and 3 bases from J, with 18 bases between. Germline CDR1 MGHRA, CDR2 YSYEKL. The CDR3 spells CASSQASPGRGEETQYF. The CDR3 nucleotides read TGCGCCAGCAGCCAAGCCTCCCCGGGAAGGGGTGAAGAGACCCAGTACTTC.

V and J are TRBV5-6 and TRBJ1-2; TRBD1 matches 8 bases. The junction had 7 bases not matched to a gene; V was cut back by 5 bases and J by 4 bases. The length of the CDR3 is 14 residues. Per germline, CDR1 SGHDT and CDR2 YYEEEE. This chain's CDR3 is CASRDPGGIYGYTF. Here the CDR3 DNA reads TGTGCCAGCAGGGACCCAGGGGGCATCTATGGCTACACCTTC.

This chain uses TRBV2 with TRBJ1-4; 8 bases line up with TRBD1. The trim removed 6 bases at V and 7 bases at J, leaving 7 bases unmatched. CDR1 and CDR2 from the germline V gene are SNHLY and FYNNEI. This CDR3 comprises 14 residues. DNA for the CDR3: TGTGCCAGCAGATCAGGGGGCTGGGGTGAAAAACTGTTTTTT. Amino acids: CASRSGGWGEKLFF.

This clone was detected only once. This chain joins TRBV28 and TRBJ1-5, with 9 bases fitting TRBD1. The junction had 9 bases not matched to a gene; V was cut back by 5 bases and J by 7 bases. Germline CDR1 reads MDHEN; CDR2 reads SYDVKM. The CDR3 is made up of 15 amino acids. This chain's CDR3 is CASSADRGRIQPQHF. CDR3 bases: TGTGCCAGCAGTGCCGACAGGGGGAGAATACAGCCCCAGCATTTT. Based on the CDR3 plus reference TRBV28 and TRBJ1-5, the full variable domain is DVKVTQSSRYLVKRTGEKVFLECVQDMDHENMFWYRQDPGLGLRLIYFSYDVKMKEKGDIPEGYSVSREKKERFSLILESASTNQTSMYLCASSADRGRIQPQHFGDGTRLSIL.

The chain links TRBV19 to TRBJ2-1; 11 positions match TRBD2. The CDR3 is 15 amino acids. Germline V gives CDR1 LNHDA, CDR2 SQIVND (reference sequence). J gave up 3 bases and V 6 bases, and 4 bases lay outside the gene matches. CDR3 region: CASRQTSGNYNEQFF. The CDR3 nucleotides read TGTGCCAGTAGGCAGACTAGCGGGAACTACAATGAGCAGTTCTTC.

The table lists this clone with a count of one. CDR3 protein: CASSFNDMRFYEQYF. CDR3 coding DNA: TGTGCCAGCAGTTTTAATGACATGCGGTTCTACGAGCAGTACTTC. The chain is built from TRBV28 and TRBJ2-7; D is undetermined. This CDR3 spans 15 amino acids. The V end was cut by 3 bases, the J end by 3 bases, with 15 bases between. Germline V gives CDR1 MDHEN, CDR2 SYDVKM.

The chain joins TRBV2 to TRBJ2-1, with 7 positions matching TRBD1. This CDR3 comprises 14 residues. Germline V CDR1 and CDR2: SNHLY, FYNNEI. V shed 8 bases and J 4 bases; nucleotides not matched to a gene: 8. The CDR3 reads CASLRDRAYNEQFF. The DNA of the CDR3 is TGTGCCAGCCTCCGAGACAGGGCTTACAATGAGCAGTTCTTC.

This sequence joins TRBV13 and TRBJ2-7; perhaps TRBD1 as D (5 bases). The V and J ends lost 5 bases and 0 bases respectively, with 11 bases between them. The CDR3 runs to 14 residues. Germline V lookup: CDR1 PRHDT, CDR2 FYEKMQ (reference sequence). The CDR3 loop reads CASSTRRDSYEQYF. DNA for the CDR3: TGTGCCAGCAGCACCCGCAGGGACTCCTACGAGCAGTACTTC.

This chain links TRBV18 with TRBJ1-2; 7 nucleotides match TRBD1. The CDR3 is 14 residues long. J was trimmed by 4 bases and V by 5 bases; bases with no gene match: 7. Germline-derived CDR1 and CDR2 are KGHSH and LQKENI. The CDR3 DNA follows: TGTGCCAGCTCAGCCGGGACAGACACCTATGGCTACACCTTC. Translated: CASSAGTDTYGYTF.

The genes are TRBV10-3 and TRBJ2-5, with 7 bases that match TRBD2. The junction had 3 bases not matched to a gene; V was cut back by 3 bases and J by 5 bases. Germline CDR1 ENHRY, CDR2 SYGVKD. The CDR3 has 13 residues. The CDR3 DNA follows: TGTGCCATCAGTGATACTAGCGTGGAGACCCAGTACTTC. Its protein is CAISDTSVETQYF.